This passage covers 17 T cell receptor beta chains from one sample sequenced in a study of cytomegalovirus exposure and HLA in healthy donors. 13 Jbeta primers and 60 Vbeta primers were used for the PCR. Sequencing used immunoSEQ multiplex PCR; TCRdb keeps in-frame clones, though not all of them. The table records approximately 160,000 clones, approximately 80% of them present only once. The sequencing input was PBMCs. Every receptor here comes from a woman aged 40 to 50 in good health and CMV-seropositive.

V gene TRBV7-7 combines with J gene TRBJ1-5, with a weak D call TRBD1 (6 bases). The ends were cut back, 4 bases at V and 5 bases at J, with 9 bases in the middle. The CDR3 contains 13 residues. Germline CDR1 is SSHAT and CDR2 is FNYEAQ (reference sequence). The CDR3: CASSSGVDQPQHF. The CDR3 DNA is TGTGCCAGCAGCTCAGGGGTTGATCAGCCCCAGCATTTT.

The chain carries TRBV7-9 and TRBJ2-2, with D maybe TRBD1 (5 bases). The CDR3 sequence is 12 residues long. Trimming stripped 8 bases from V and 6 bases from J, with 10 bases between. Germline lookup yields CDR1 SEHNR and CDR2 FQNEAQ (reference sequence). The CDR3 nucleotides read TGTGCCAGCGGCAGGGAAGCCGGGGAGCTGTTTTTT. Amino acid sequence: CASGREAGELFF.

The J gene is TRBJ1-2, the V gene TRBV5-4; no clear D. This CDR3 region has 14 residues. The germline CDR1 and CDR2 sequences are SGHNT and YYREEE (reference sequence). The V end lost 2 bases, the J end lost 0 bases, and 8 bases lay between the germline ends. CDR3 in DNA: TGTGCCAGCAGCTTATCCGTAGCTAACTATGGCTACACCTTC. Translating it yields CASSLSVANYGYTF.

The V gene is TRBV30, the J gene TRBJ2-7; 7 bases match TRBD2. The germline CDR1 and CDR2 sequences are GTSNPN and SVGIG (reference sequence). The length of the CDR3 is 14 residues. V lost 3 bases and J lost 5; bases outside the gene matches: 10. This chain's CDR3 is CAWRAPGGGNEQYF. The CDR3 region has the DNA TGTGCCTGGAGGGCCCCCGGGGGAGGGAACGAGCAGTACTTC.

This clone was counted only a few times. The V gene is TRBV7-2, the J gene TRBJ2-5; the D gene is possibly TRBD2 (7 bases). Germline V gives CDR1 SGHTA, CDR2 FQGNSA. There are 15 residues in the CDR3. Between the trimmed V and J ends, which lost 5 bases and 1 base, there was a span of 14 bases. The CDR3 DNA sequence: TGTGCCAGCAGCGCCACAGGGACTACCCAAGAGACCCAGTACTTC. This sequence encodes CASSATGTTQETQYF.

The chain joins TRBV27 to TRBJ2-1; D gene unclear. V gave up 5 bases and J gave up 6 bases, with 8 bases separating them. The germline gives CDR1 MNHEY, CDR2 SMNVEV (reference sequence). The CDR3 loop spans 12 amino acids. The CDR3 nucleotides read TGTGCCAGCAGTACCCGCGCCAATGAGCAGTTCTTC. This gives the protein CASSTRANEQFF.

This chain connects TRBV5-1 to TRBJ2-3; no clear D. Deletions cut 0 bases from V and 0 bases from J, with 8 bases between. The CDR3 runs to 15 residues. The germline CDR1 and CDR2 sequences are SGHRS and YFSETQ. CDR3 protein: CASSLALVSTDTQYF. CDR3 nucleotides: TGCGCCAGCAGCTTGGCCCTCGTTAGCACAGATACGCAGTATTTT.

This clone appeared a few times. J is TRBJ2-1 and V is TRBV10-1; D perhaps matches TRBD1 (5 bases). The CDR3 has 14 residues. V was clipped by 4 bases and J by 2 bases, with 9 bases between them. CDR1 and CDR2 from the germline V gene are WNHNN and SYGVQD (reference sequence). In DNA, the CDR3 is TGCGCCAGCAGTGGTGGGGCACCCTACAATGAGCAGTTCTTC. It encodes CASSGGAPYNEQFF.

The chain employs TRBV30 and TRBJ1-1; tentatively, D is TRBD1 (6 bases). The CDR3 length is 11 residues. CDR1 is GTSNPN, CDR2 SVGIG, per germline (reference sequence). The V and J ends lost 2 bases and 11 bases respectively, with 12 bases between them. As DNA, the CDR3 is TGTGCCTGGAGTTCCCAAAGGGGGGCTTTCTTT. Protein product: CAWSSQRGAFF.

The rearrangement joins TRBV4-3 to TRBJ1-6; the D is unclear. This CDR3 has 14 amino acids. Germline-derived CDR1 and CDR2 are LGHNA and YSLEER. The germline V and J ends were trimmed by 0 bases and 9 bases, with 9 bases remaining between them. The CDR3 DNA sequence: TGCGCCAGCAGCCAAGAAAGCGTCGGTTCACCCCTCCACTTT. Translated, it gives CASSQESVGSPLHF.

The chain combines TRBV27 with TRBJ2-6, with unresolved D. The CDR3 spans 14 residues. In germline, CDR1 is MNHEY, CDR2 SMNVEV (reference sequence). Trimming removed 9 bases at V and 1 base at J, with 10 bases between. The CDR3: CARKECSGANVLTF. CDR3 DNA sequence: TGTGCCAGAAAAGAGTGTTCTGGGGCCAACGTCCTGACTTTC.

The chain uses TRBV28 and TRBJ1-5; a weak D match, TRBD1 (6 bases). From germline, CDR1 is MDHEN and CDR2 SYDVKM. V dropped 3 bases and J dropped 6 bases, with 9 bases sitting between them. The CDR3 is 13 residues long. CDR3 DNA sequence: TGTGCCAGCAGTTTCCTAGGGGGTCAGCCCCAGCATTTT. The encoded protein is CASSFLGGQPQHF.

V and J are TRBV30 and TRBJ1-2; 7 bases are a match to TRBD1. This CDR3 has 14 residues. V shed 4 bases and J 4 bases; nucleotides not matched to a gene: 9. Germline CDR1 GTSNPN, CDR2 SVGIG (reference sequence). The CDR3 nucleotides are TGTGCCTGGAAGAAGGGGGCGGCGGCCTATGGCTACACCTTC. Its protein is CAWKKGAAAYGYTF.

The chain links TRBV10-3 to TRBJ2-4; possible D gene TRBD1, 6 bases. The CDR3 length is 19 residues. Germline V gene sequence: CDR1 ENHRY, CDR2 SYGVKD. The ends were cut back, 2 bases at V and 0 bases at J, with 20 bases in the middle. The CDR3, as DNA: TGTGCCATCAGTGAGCGATCGACAGGAGATAATCTAGCCAAAAACATTCAGTACTTC. Its protein is CAISERSTGDNLAKNIQYF.

V is TRBV11-1 and J is TRBJ2-2; tentative D call: TRBD1 (7 bases). V lost 4 bases and J 2 bases, leaving 14 bases between the germline ends. In germline, CDR1 is SGHAT, CDR2 FQDESV (reference sequence). The CDR3 loop spans 16 amino acids. CDR3 nucleotide sequence: TGTGCCAGCAGCTCAGGGGGGACTCCAAACACCGGGGAGCTGTTTTTT. It yields the protein CASSSGGTPNTGELFF.

The count of this clone is one. This sequence joins TRBV15 and TRBJ1-1, with D possibly being TRBD1 (6 bases). The CDR3 contains 15 residues. Germline V CDR1 and CDR2: LNHNV, YYDKDF (reference sequence). Between the trimmed V and J ends, which lost 1 base and 1 base, there was a span of 10 bases. This CDR3 is CATSRGRQANTEAFF. In nucleotides, the CDR3 is TGTGCCACCAGCAGAGGAAGACAGGCGAACACTGAAGCTTTCTTT.

The chain employs TRBV7-6 and TRBJ2-5; D ambiguous. The CDR3 length is 15 residues. V shed 3 bases and J shed 2 bases, with 13 bases lying between them. CDR1 and CDR2 (germline): SGHVS, FNYEAQ. CDR3 protein: CASSFSPLLQETQYF. The CDR3 bases are TGTGCCAGCAGCTTCTCCCCCCTGTTACAAGAGACCCAGTACTTC.